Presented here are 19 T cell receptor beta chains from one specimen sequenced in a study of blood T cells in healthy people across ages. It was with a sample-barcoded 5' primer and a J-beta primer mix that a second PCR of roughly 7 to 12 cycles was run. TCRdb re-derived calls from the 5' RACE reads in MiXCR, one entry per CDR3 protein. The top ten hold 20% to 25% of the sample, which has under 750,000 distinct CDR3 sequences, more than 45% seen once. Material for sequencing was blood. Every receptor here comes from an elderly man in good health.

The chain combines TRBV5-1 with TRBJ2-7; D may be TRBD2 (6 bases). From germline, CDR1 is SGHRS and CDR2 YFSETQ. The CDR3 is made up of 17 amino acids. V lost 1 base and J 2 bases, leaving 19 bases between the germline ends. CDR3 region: CASSLNPPGTGAYEQYF. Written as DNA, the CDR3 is TGCGCCAGCAGCTTGAATCCACCCGGGACTGGGGCCTACGAGCAGTACTTC.

The CDR3 sequence is CATSYFGGGYTF. The CDR3 nucleotides are TGTGCCACCAGTTACTTTGGCGGTGGCTACACCTTC. The chain joins TRBV24-1 to TRBJ1-2; D gene unclear. The V end lost 6 bases, the J end lost 7 bases, and 11 bases lay between the germline ends. The CDR3 has 12 amino acids. CDR1 is KGHDR, CDR2 SFDVKD, per germline.

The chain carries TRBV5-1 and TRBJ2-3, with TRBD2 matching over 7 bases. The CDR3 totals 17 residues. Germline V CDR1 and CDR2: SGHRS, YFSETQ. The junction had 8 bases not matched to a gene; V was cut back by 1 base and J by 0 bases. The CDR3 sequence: CASSLFPGGPSTDTQYF. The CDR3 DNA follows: TGCGCCAGCAGCTTGTTCCCGGGGGGTCCGAGCACAGATACGCAGTATTTT.

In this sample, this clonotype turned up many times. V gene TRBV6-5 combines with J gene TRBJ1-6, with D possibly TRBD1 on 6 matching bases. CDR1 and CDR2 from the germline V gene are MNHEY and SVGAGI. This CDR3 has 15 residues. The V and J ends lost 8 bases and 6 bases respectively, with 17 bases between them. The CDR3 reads CASGTWTAFNSPLHF. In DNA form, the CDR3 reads TGTGCCAGCGGCACGTGGACAGCTTTTAATTCACCCCTCCACTTT.

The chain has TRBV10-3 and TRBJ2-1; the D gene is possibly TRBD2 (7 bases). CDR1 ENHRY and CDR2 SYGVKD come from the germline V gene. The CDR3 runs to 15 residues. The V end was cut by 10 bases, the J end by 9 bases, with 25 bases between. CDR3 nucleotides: TGTGCCACCCGAACGGGGGGCCTGAACCCGGGTGAGCAGTTCTTC. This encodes CATRTGGLNPGEQFF.

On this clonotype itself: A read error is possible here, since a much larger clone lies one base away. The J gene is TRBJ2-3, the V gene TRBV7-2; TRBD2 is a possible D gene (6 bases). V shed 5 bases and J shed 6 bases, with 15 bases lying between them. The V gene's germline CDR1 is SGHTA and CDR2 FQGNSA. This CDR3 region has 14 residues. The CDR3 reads CASSVVGLADTQYF. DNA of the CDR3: TGTGCCAGCAGCGTAGTGGGACTGGCGGATACGCAGTATTTT.

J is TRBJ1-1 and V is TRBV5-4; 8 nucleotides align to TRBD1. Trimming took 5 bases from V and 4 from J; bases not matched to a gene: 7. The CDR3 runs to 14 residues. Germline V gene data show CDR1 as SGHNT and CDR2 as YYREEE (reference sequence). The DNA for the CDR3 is TGTGCCAGCAGTCCCAGGGGGCGAGGCACTGAAGCTTTCTTT. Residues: CASSPRGRGTEAFF.

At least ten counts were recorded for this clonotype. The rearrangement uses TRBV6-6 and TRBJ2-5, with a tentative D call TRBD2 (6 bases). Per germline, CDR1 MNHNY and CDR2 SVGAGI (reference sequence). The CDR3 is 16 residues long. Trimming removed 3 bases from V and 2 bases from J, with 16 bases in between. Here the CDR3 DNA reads TGTGCCAGCAGTTATTTCCTCCTGGGGGGACAAGAGACCCAGTACTTC. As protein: CASSYFLLGGQETQYF.

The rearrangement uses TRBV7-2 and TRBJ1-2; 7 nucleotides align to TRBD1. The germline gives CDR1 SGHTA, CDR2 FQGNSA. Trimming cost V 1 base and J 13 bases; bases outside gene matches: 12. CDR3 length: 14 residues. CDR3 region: CASSLGGGTAIGTF. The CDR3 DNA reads TGTGCCAGCAGCTTAGGAGGCGGGACAGCCATCGGCACCTTC.

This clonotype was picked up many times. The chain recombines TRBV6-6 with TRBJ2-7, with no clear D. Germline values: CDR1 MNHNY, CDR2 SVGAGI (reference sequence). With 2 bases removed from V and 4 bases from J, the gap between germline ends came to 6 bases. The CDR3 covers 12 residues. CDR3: CASSYRRYEQYF. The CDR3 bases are TGTGCCAGCAGTTACCGGCGATACGAGCAGTACTTC.

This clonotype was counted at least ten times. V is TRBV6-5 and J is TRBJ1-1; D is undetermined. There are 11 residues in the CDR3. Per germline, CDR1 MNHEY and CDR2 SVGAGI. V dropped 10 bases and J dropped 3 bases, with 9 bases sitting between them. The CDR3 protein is CATRTYTEAFF. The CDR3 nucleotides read TGTGCCACCCGGACGTACACTGAAGCTTTCTTT.

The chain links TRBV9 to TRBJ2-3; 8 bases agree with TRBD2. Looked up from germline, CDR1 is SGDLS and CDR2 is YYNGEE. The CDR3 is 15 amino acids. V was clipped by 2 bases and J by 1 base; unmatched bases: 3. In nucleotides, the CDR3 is TGTGCCAGCAGCGTCCTGACTAGCGGCACAGATACGCAGTATTTT. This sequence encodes CASSVLTSGTDTQYF.

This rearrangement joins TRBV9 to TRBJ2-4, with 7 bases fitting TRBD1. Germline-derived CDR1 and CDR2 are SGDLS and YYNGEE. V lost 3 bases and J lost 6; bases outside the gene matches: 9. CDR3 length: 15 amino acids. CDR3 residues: CASSARTGVGNIQYF. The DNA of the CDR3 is TGTGCCAGCAGCGCCCGAACAGGGGTGGGAAACATTCAGTACTTC. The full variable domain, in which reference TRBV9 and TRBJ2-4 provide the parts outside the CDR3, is DSGVTQTPKHLITATGQRVTLRCSPRSGDLSVYWYQQSLDQGLQFLIQYYNGEERAKGNILERFSAQQFPDLHSELNLSSLELGDSALYFCASSARTGVGNIQYFGAGTRLSVL.

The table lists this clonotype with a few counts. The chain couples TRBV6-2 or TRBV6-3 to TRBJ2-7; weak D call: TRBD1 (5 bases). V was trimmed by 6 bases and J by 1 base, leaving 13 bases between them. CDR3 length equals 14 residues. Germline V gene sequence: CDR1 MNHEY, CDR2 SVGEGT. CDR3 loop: CASSPPGKSYEQYF. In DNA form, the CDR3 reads TGTGCCAGCAGCCCTCCAGGGAAATCCTACGAGCAGTACTTC.

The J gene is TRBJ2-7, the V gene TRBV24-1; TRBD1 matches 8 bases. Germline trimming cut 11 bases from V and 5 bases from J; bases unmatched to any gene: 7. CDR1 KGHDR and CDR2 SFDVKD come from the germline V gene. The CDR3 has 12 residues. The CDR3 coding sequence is TGTGCCATACCGGACAGGGATCACGAGCAGTACTTC. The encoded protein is CAIPDRDHEQYF.

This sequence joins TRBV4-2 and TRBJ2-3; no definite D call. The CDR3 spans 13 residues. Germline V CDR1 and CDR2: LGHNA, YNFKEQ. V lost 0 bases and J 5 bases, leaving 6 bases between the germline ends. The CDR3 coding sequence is TGTGCCAGCAGCCAAGATTCCGGAGATACGCAGTATTTT. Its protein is CASSQDSGDTQYF.

Here the CDR3 DNA reads TGCGCCAGCGGAACGGGGGGGCAGTCCTACAATGAGCAGTTCTTC. Amino acids: CASGTGGQSYNEQFF. The chain couples TRBV5-1 to TRBJ2-1; 8 bases fit TRBD2. The CDR3 runs to 15 residues. J gave up 1 base and V 7 bases, and 7 bases lay outside the gene matches. Germline V gene lookup returns CDR1 SGHRS and CDR2 YFSETQ.

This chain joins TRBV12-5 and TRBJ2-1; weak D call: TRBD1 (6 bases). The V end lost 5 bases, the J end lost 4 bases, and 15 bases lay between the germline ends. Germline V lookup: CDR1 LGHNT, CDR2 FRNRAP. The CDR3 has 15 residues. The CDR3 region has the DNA TGTGCTAGTGGTCTTATACAGGGTGCTTACAATGAGCAGTTCTTC. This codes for CASGLIQGAYNEQFF.

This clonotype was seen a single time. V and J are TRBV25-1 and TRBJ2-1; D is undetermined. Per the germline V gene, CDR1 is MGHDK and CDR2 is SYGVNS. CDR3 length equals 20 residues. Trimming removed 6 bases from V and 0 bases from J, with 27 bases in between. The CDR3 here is CASSGRTLSLVASSYNEQFF. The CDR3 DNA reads TGTGCCAGCAGCGGAAGGACCCTCTCTTTGGTTGCGAGCTCCTACAATGAGCAGTTCTTC.